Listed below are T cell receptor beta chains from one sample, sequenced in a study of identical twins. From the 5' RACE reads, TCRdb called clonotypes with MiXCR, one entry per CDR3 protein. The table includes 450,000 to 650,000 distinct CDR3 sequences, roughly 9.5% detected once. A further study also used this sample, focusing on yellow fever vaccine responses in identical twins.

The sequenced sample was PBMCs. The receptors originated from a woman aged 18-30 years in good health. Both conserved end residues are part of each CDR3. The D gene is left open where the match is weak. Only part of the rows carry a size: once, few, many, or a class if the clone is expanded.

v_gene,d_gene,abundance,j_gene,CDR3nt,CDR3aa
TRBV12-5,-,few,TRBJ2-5,TGTGCTAGTGGTCCAGAAAGCACAGGCTTCCCCAAGTACTTC,CASGPESTGFPKYF
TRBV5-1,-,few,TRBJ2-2,TGCGCCAGCAGCTTGGTGGGTCCGGACACCGGGGAGCTGTTTTTT,CASSLVGPDTGELFF
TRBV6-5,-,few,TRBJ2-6,TGTGCCAGCAGCTACTCATGGACGGCAGCCGGGGCCAACGTCCTGACTTTC,CASSYSWTAAGANVLTF
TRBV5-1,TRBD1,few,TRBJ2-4,TGCGCCAGCAGCTCGAAGTCAACAGGGGCCATAGCCAAAAACATTCAGTACTTC,CASSSKSTGAIAKNIQYF
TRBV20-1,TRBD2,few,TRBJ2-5,TGCAGTGCTGAGGGACTAGCGGGGGGATTTGGTGCAGAGACCCAGTACTTC,CSAEGLAGGFGAETQYF
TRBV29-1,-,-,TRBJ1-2,TGCAGCGTTGAAGCTTCGACCACCGAGGGCTATGGCTACACCTTC,CSVEASTTEGYGYTF
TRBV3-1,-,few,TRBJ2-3,TGTGCCAGCAGCCAAGATCTAAGTAGCACCACAGATACGCAGTATTTT,CASSQDLSSTTDTQYF
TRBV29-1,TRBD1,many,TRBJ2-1,TGCAGCGGACAGGGGGTTTCTAATGAGCAGTTCTTC,CSGQGVSNEQFF
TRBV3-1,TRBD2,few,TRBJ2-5,TGTGCCAGCAGCCCGGATGGGGATGGCGGGAGCGTAGGAGAGACCCAGTACTTC,CASSPDGDGGSVGETQYF
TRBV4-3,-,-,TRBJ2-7,TGCGCCAGCAGCCAAGAAGTCAGCAACTCCTACGAGCAGTACTTC,CASSQEVSNSYEQYF
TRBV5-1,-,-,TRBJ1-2,TGCGCCACCTACTCGGAGGAGGGAATAGGCGGGGTTCCTGGCTACACCTTC,CATYSEEGIGGVPGYTF
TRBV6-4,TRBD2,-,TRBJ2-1,TGTGCCAGCAGTGACCGACTAGCCAGTGAGCAGTTCTTC,CASSDRLASEQFF
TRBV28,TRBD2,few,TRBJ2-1,TGTGCCAGCAGTACCACTAGCGGGAGGGCAGGTTACAATGAGCAGTTCTTC,CASSTTSGRAGYNEQFF
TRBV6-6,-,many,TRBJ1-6,TGTGCCAGCAGTTACCTACCTAATTCACCCCTCCACTTT,CASSYLPNSPLHF
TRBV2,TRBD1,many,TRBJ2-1,TGTGCCAGCAGTGTACAGGGGGTTCGGTACAATGAGCAGTTCTTC,CASSVQGVRYNEQFF
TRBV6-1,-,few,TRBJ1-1,TGTGCCAGCAGTATGGGGACTATTACTGGCACTGAAGCTTTCTTT,CASSMGTITGTEAFF
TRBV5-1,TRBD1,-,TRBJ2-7,TGCGCCAGCAGCTTTAGGACAGGGAACTACGAGCAGTACTTC,CASSFRTGNYEQYF
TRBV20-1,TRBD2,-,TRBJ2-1,TGCAGTGCCAGAAGGGTGCTAGCGGAATACAATGAGCAGTTCTTC,CSARRVLAEYNEQFF
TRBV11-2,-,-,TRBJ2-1,TGTGCCAGCAGCTTAGATCTGGGCGTCACCTCCTACAATGAGCAGTTCTTC,CASSLDLGVTSYNEQFF
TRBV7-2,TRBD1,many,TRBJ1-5,TGTGCCAGCAGCACCCAGGGGGTGGGGCAGCCCCAGCATTTT,CASSTQGVGQPQHF
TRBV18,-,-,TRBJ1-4,TGTGCCAGCTCACCAAGGCTGGATGAAAAACTGTTTTTT,CASSPRLDEKLFF
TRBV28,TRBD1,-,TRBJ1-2,TGTGCCAGCAGTTTATCTGCAGGGGGCCAGACGGGGGGCTACACCTTC,CASSLSAGGQTGGYTF
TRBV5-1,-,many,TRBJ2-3,TGCGCCAGCAGGGATTTTAGGGCTAGCGGCACAGATACGCAGTATTTT,CASRDFRASGTDTQYF
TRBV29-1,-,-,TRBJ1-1,TGCAGCGTTGAAAGACAGCTGAACACTGAAGCTTTCTTT,CSVERQLNTEAFF
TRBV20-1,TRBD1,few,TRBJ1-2,TGCAGTGCTACCATGGACAGGGGGGCCTCTAACTATGGCTACACCTTC,CSATMDRGASNYGYTF
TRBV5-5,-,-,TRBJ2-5,TGTGCCAGCAGCTACGGACAGCTACAAGAGACCCAGTACTTC,CASSYGQLQETQYF
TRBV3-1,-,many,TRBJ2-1,TGTGCCAGCAGCCGAGGGGGACCCCAACTGTTCTTC,CASSRGGPQLFF
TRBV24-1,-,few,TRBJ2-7,TGTGCCACCAGTGTAACAGGGCGGGAGCAGTACTTC,CATSVTGREQYF
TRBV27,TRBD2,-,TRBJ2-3,TGTGCCAGCACCCCCCGTCACGAGAGGGGCGGGAGGGCCACAGATACGCAGTATTTT,CASTPRHERGGRATDTQYF
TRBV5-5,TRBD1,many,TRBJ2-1,TGTGCCAGCAGCCTAAGGTCGGGACAGGGTTACAATGAGCAGTTCTTC,CASSLRSGQGYNEQFF
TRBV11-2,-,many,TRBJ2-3,TGTGCCAGCAGCTTAGTAGGGGAGAGGTCTGCGCAGTATTTT,CASSLVGERSAQYF
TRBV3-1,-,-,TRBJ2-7,TGTGCCAGCAGCCAAGAGGGGACTTACTACGAGCAGTACTTC,CASSQEGTYYEQYF
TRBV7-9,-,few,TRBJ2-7,TGTGCCAGCAGCTGGGGGGACAAAGCCTACGAGCAGTACTTC,CASSWGDKAYEQYF
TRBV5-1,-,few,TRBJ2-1,TGCGCCAGCAGCTTGATCGAGGCTAATGAGCAGTTCTTC,CASSLIEANEQFF
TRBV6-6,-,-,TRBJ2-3,TGTGCCAGCACTCTCCTGGCTGAGGATACGCAGTATTTT,CASTLLAEDTQYF
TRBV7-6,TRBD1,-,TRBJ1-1,TGTGCCAGCAGCTTCCGGACAGGGCTTATGAACACTGAAGCTTTCTTT,CASSFRTGLMNTEAFF
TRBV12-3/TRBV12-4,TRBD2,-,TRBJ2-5,TGTGCCAGCAGTTCGCTGACTAGCGGGAAAGAGACCCAGTACTTC,CASSSLTSGKETQYF
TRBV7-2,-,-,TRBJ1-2,TGTGCCAGCAGCTTATCCCATGGCTACACCTTC,CASSLSHGYTF
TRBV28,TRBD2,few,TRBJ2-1,TGTGCCAGCCCACCAGCCCCGGGACTAGCTCACAATGAGCAGTTCTTC,CASPPAPGLAHNEQFF
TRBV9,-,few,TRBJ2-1,TGTGCCAGCAGCCCCAGGACAGTGGGGGGGGCTAGCGGAAGGAGAAATGAGCAGTTCTTC,CASSPRTVGGASGRRNEQFF
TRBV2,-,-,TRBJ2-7,TGTGCCAGCAGTGTTGAGTCCTACGAGCAGTACTTC,CASSVESYEQYF
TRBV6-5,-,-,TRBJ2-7,TGTGCCAGCAGTTACTCGCTGGGGCAGGACGAGCAGTACTTC,CASSYSLGQDEQYF
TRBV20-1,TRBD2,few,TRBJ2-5,TGCAGTGCTAGATGGACTAGCGGGACCTCGTACCAAGAGACCCAGTACTTC,CSARWTSGTSYQETQYF
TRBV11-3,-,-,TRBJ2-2,TGTGCCAGCAGCGAAGTGTCAGGGCAAAACACCGGGGAGCTGTTTTTT,CASSEVSGQNTGELFF
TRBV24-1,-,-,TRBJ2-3,TGTGCCACCAGTGATTCCCGAAGAGGGACAGATACGCAGTATTTT,CATSDSRRGTDTQYF
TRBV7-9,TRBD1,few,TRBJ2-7,TGTGCCAGCGGTCACAGGGGGCCTTCATACGAGCAGTACTTC,CASGHRGPSYEQYF
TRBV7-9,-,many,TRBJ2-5,TGTGCCAGCAGCCGCCGAGTATTGGACAACCAAGAGACCCAGTACTTC,CASSRRVLDNQETQYF
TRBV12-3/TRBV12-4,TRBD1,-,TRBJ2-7,TGTGCCAGCAGTCAGATCGAGACAGGGGGAGGGCGGGAGCAGTACTTC,CASSQIETGGGREQYF